The T cell receptor beta chain under discussion was sequenced for a study of beta chain features in type 1 diabetes. Study as a whole: Patients shared similar age, gender and cell yields with healthy donors.

Of the isolated RNA, all was reverse transcribed, and so the sequenced material was expressed TCRB transcripts. Some clones are missing from TCRdb's copy, which holds only in-frame ones; the method was immunoSEQ multiplex PCR. The repertoire consists of approximately 250,000 clones, with 12% to 15% occurring once and the leading ten covering roughly 0.024%. With regard to this clone: What it recognizes is unknown.

After removal of 8 bases from V and 3 bases from J, the junction contained 14 bases not matched to a gene. Germline V CDR1 and CDR2: KGHSH, LQKENI. CDR3 size: 16 residues. Study-level results: TCRB CDR3 length was moderately but significantly reduced in all four CD4+ subsets of Type 1 diabetes patients.

This clonotype was obtained from a woman aged 40 to 49 in good health. Sample: naive CD4+ T cells from blood. J is TRBJ2-5 and V is TRBV18; the match to TRBD1 covers 8 bases. This chain's CDR3 is CASRLNQGALEETQYF. The CDR3 bases are TGTGCCAGCCGCCTGAACCAGGGGGCTTTGGAAGAGACCCAGTACTTC.